The 26 T cell receptor beta chains below come from one sample, sequenced in a study of blood T cell repertoires in COVID-19. Profiled with immunoSEQ multiplex PCR; TCRdb holds only in-frame clones, not every one. The sample carries some 300,000 clones, over 85% recorded once. The sequencing sample was made of PBMCs or T cells enriched from blood (not recorded which). The receptor set was obtained from a woman aged 30 to 39 who had recovered from COVID-19.

The rearrangement joins TRBV30 to TRBJ1-5; tentative D call: TRBD1 (6 bases). Trimming cost V 0 bases and J 7 bases, with 13 bases left between them. The CDR3 totals 14 residues. Per the germline V gene, CDR1 is GTSNPN and CDR2 is SVGIG (reference sequence). CDR3: CAWSVTTRGQPQHF. The CDR3 DNA follows: TGTGCCTGGAGTGTAACGACAAGGGGGCAGCCCCAGCATTTT.

The V call is TRBV4-1, the J call TRBJ2-1; TRBD1 agrees at 10 bases. Trimming removed 1 base from V and 8 bases from J; junction bases left unmatched: 11. Germline loops: CDR1 MGHRA, CDR2 YSYEKL. The CDR3 contains 17 residues. Here the CDR3 DNA reads TGCGCCAGCAGCCAAGTGTGGTCCGGGACAGGGGCAGATGAGCAGTTCTTC. Its protein product is CASSQVWSGTGADEQFF.

CDR3 residues: CASSDRRGGSNQPQHF. CDR3 nucleotide sequence: TGTGCCAGCAGCGACCGAAGGGGGGGTAGCAATCAGCCCCAGCATTTT. J is TRBJ1-5 and V is TRBV5-6; the D gene is possibly TRBD1 (6 bases). CDR1 and CDR2 (germline): SGHDT, YYEEEE. Deletions cut 4 bases from V and 0 bases from J, with 14 bases between. The CDR3 loop spans 16 amino acids.

The chain combines TRBV28 with TRBJ1-5; 7 bases line up with TRBD1. Germline values: CDR1 MDHEN, CDR2 SYDVKM. V lost 6 bases and J lost 3; bases outside the gene matches: 5. The CDR3 covers 14 residues. The DNA of the CDR3 is TGTGCCAGCAGACCCGACAGGGTCAATCAGCCCCAGCATTTT. It translates to CASRPDRVNQPQHF. Full variable domain (outside the CDR3, taken from reference TRBV28 and TRBJ1-5): DVKVTQSSRYLVKRTGEKVFLECVQDMDHENMFWYRQDPGLGLRLIYFSYDVKMKEKGDIPEGYSVSREKKERFSLILESASTNQTSMYLCASRPDRVNQPQHFGDGTRLSIL.

In this sample, this clone turned up once. J is TRBJ2-5 and V is TRBV15; D is uncertain. The CDR3 length is 13 residues. V lost 0 bases and J 4 bases, leaving 6 bases between the germline ends. Per the germline V gene, CDR1 is LNHNV and CDR2 is YYDKDF (reference sequence). The chain's CDR3 is CATSREYSETQYF. The DNA for the CDR3 is TGTGCCACCAGCAGAGAATACTCAGAGACCCAGTACTTC.

This sequence joins TRBV18 and TRBJ2-1, with TRBD2 identical over 8 bases. This CDR3 has 15 amino acids. J lost 9 bases, V lost 4 bases, and 11 bases had no gene match. Germline values: CDR1 KGHSH, CDR2 LQKENI. CDR3 sequence reads: CASSRQLAEGSEQFF. The CDR3 bases are TGTGCCAGCTCACGGCAACTAGCGGAGGGTAGTGAGCAGTTCTTC.

The rearrangement links TRBV19 to TRBJ2-3; weak D call: TRBD2 (6 bases). V was clipped by 6 bases and J by 0 bases, with 13 bases between them. There are 15 residues in the CDR3. Germline CDR1 reads LNHDA; CDR2 reads SQIVND (reference sequence). CDR3 region: CASSLTGTSTDTQYF. CDR3 DNA sequence: TGTGCCAGTAGCCTTACCGGGACTAGCACAGATACGCAGTATTTT.

The rearrangement uses TRBV28 and TRBJ2-5; D is undetermined. Germline V CDR1 and CDR2: MDHEN, SYDVKM. Trimming took 1 base from V and 1 from J, leaving 4 bases between them. The CDR3 is 13 residues long. This CDR3 is CASSLSSQETQYF. The CDR3 nucleotides read TGTGCCAGCAGTTTATCTTCCCAAGAGACCCAGTACTTC.

This clone was counted once. The V call is TRBV7-2, the J call TRBJ1-2; 7 bases fit TRBD1. The trim removed 3 bases at V and 3 bases at J, leaving 1 base unmatched. This CDR3 region has 13 residues. The germline V gene encodes CDR1 SGHTA and CDR2 FQGNSA. This CDR3 reads CASSFTGDYGYTF. The DNA of the CDR3 is TGTGCCAGCAGCTTCACAGGGGACTATGGCTACACCTTC.

The chain links TRBV6-5 to TRBJ2-7, with D tentatively TRBD2 (6 bases). The germline gives CDR1 MNHEY, CDR2 SVGAGI. The CDR3 covers 14 residues. Trimming pared 4 bases from V and 0 bases from J, leaving 10 bases between. The CDR3 protein is CASSLWRDSYEQYF. CDR3 sequence (DNA): TGTGCCAGCAGTTTATGGCGGGACTCCTACGAGCAGTACTTC.

This chain uses TRBV29-1 with TRBJ2-7, with D possibly being TRBD1 (5 bases). V dropped 5 bases and J dropped 3 bases, with 11 bases sitting between them. Germline V gene data show CDR1 as SQVTM and CDR2 as ANQGSEA. CDR3 length equals 12 residues. Here the CDR3 DNA reads TGCAGCGTTAGGGGAATGATCTACGAGCAGTACTTC. Translation: CSVRGMIYEQYF.

The chain recombines TRBV28 with TRBJ2-7, with 7 nucleotides matching TRBD1. Germline V gene lookup returns CDR1 MDHEN and CDR2 SYDVKM. This CDR3 is 13 amino acids long. V lost 6 bases, J lost 1 base, and 3 bases stayed unmatched. CDR3 sequence (DNA): TGTGCCAGCAGACCAGGGGGTTCCTACGAGCAGTACTTC. The encoded protein is CASRPGGSYEQYF.

J is TRBJ2-4 and V is TRBV15; perhaps TRBD1 as D (5 bases). This CDR3 has 15 residues. Deletions cut 0 bases from V and 6 bases from J, with 12 bases between. The germline V gene has CDR1 LNHNV and CDR2 YYDKDF (reference sequence). Here the CDR3 DNA reads TGTGCCACCAGCAGAGATCAGGGCACCTCAAACATTCAGTACTTC. Encoded protein: CATSRDQGTSNIQYF. Complete variable domain (other parts from reference TRBV15 and TRBJ2-4): DAMVIQNPRYQVTQFGKPVTLSCSQTLNHNVMYWYQQKSSQAPKLLFHYYDKDFNNEADTPDNFQSRRPNTSFCFLDIRSPGLGDTAMYLCATSRDQGTSNIQYFGAGTRLSVL.

The CDR3 nucleotides are TGTGCCAGCAGCTTGGGGGGGCATTCTGGCTACACCTTC. Amino acid sequence: CASSLGGHSGYTF. The J gene is TRBJ1-2, the V gene TRBV5-5, with D tentatively TRBD1 (6 bases). V was shortened by 0 bases and J by 7 bases, with 10 bases between the two germline ends. The CDR3 extends over 13 amino acids. Germline V gene lookup returns CDR1 SGHKS and CDR2 YYEKEE (reference sequence).

The J gene is TRBJ2-3, the V gene TRBV30; 7 nucleotides align to TRBD1. J gave up 3 bases and V 3 bases, and 9 bases lay outside the gene matches. The CDR3 is made up of 15 amino acids. Per germline, CDR1 GTSNPN and CDR2 SVGIG (reference sequence). CDR3 DNA: TGTGCCTGGAGGTTTGGGACAGCTTCAACAGATACGCAGTATTTT. Translated: CAWRFGTASTDTQYF.

The J gene is TRBJ2-5, the V gene TRBV6-5; 8 bases are a match to TRBD2. This CDR3 contains 14 residues. Per germline, CDR1 MNHEY and CDR2 SVGAGI. The V segment lost 7 bases and the J segment 1 base; nucleotides outside the gene matches: 5. DNA for the CDR3: TGTGCCAGCAAGCGGGGGTGGGCCCAAGAGACCCAGTACTTC. Its protein product is CASKRGWAQETQYF.

This chain joins TRBV13 and TRBJ1-1; D might be TRBD1 (5 bases). The CDR3 is 14 amino acids. Trimming removed 6 bases from V and 0 bases from J, with 11 bases in between. The germline V gene has CDR1 PRHDT and CDR2 FYEKMQ (reference sequence). CDR3 nucleotide sequence: TGTGCCAGCAGGGGGCTAGGCATGAACACTGAAGCTTTCTTT. As protein: CASRGLGMNTEAFF. The variable domain in full, with the rest retrieved from reference TRBV13 and TRBJ1-1, is AAGVIQSPRHLIKEKRETATLKCYPIPRHDTVYWYQQGPGQDPQFLISFYEKMQSDKGSIPDRFSAQQFSDYHSELNMSSLELGDSALYFCASRGLGMNTEAFFGQGTRLTVV.

This sequence joins TRBV5-1 and TRBJ2-5, with 10 bases matching TRBD2. V was pared by 0 bases and J by 5 bases, with 4 bases of the junction left unmatched. This CDR3 is built from 15 residues. Looked up from germline, CDR1 is SGHRS and CDR2 is YFSETQ. Here the CDR3 DNA reads TGCGCCAGCAGCTTGGGACCAGCGGGAGGGGAGACCCAGTACTTC. Encoded protein: CASSLGPAGGETQYF.

This clone was seen only a few times. The rearrangement links TRBV27 to TRBJ1-5; no reliable D call. The V gene's germline CDR1 is MNHEY and CDR2 SMNVEV (reference sequence). The CDR3 covers 14 residues. Trimming stripped 2 bases from V and 0 bases from J, with 5 bases between. The CDR3 DNA reads as TGTGCCAGCAGTTTAAGCAATAGCAATCAGCCCCAGCATTTT. This encodes CASSLSNSNQPQHF.

This clone was seen a few times. The J gene is TRBJ1-2, the V gene TRBV5-1; 8 bases are a match to TRBD1. The V gene end was trimmed by 0 bases and the J gene end by 8 bases; junction bases not matched to a gene: 3. The CDR3 is 13 residues long. Germline CDR1 reads SGHRS; CDR2 reads YFSETQ. In nucleotides, the CDR3 is TGCGCCAGCAGCTTGGACGGGACAGGCGGCTACACCTTC. Protein product: CASSLDGTGGYTF.

This chain connects TRBV11-2 to TRBJ1-1, with 8 positions matching TRBD1. The CDR3 has 13 amino acids. From germline, CDR1 is SGHAT and CDR2 FQNNGV. Trimming cost V 3 bases and J 4 bases; bases outside gene matches: 1. This CDR3 reads CASSFDRGTEAFF. In nucleotides, the CDR3 is TGTGCCAGCAGCTTCGACAGGGGCACTGAAGCTTTCTTT.

The rearrangement joins TRBV30 to TRBJ1-2; D is uncertain. Germline CDR1 is GTSNPN and CDR2 is SVGIG (reference sequence). This CDR3 has 13 residues. V was trimmed by 2 bases and J by 3 bases, leaving 10 bases between them. CDR3 bases: TGTGCCTGGAGTAAGCTCCGCTACTATGGCTACACCTTC. Its protein is CAWSKLRYYGYTF.

The rearrangement uses TRBV18 and TRBJ2-7, with 9 bases fitting TRBD2. Germline V lookup: CDR1 KGHSH, CDR2 LQKENI. V shed 5 bases, J shed 9 bases, and the junction held 14 bases outside the gene matches. The CDR3 spans 15 residues. CDR3 region: CASSSGAGGHFPQYF. CDR3 DNA: TGTGCCAGCTCAAGCGGTGCGGGAGGGCACTTTCCGCAGTACTTC. Drawing the rest from reference TRBV18 and TRBJ2-7, the complete variable domain is NAGVMQNPRHLVRRRGQEARLRCSPMKGHSHVYWYRQLPEEGLKFMVYLQKENIIDESGMPKERFSAEFPKEGPSILRIQQVVRGDSAAYFCASSSGAGGHFPQYFGPGTRLTVT.

The rearrangement links TRBV9 to TRBJ1-5; 8 positions agree with TRBD1. Germline CDR1 SGDLS, CDR2 YYNGEE. The junction had 5 bases not matched to a gene; V was cut back by 4 bases and J by 2 bases. There are 15 residues in the CDR3. The CDR3 region is CASSLGQGGNQPQHF. The CDR3 DNA sequence: TGTGCCAGCAGCTTAGGACAGGGAGGCAATCAGCCCCAGCATTTT.

CDR3 sequence (DNA): TGTGCCAGCAGCCAAACATATTTGAACACTGAAGCTTTCTTT. Its protein is CASSQTYLNTEAFF. J is TRBJ1-1 and V is TRBV4-2; D is unclear. V dropped 2 bases and J dropped 0 bases, with 7 bases sitting between them. The CDR3 runs to 14 residues. Germline CDR1 and CDR2: LGHNA and YNFKEQ.

V usage is TRBV21-1 and J usage is TRBJ2-1; the table calls TRBD2, which could not be checked here. TRBV21-1 constitutes a pseudogene. CDR3 length: 16 amino acids. The CDR3 DNA reads as TGTGCCAGCAGCAAATGGACTAGCGGGAAATACAATGAGCAGTTCTTC. Its protein product is CASSKWTSGKYNEQFF.